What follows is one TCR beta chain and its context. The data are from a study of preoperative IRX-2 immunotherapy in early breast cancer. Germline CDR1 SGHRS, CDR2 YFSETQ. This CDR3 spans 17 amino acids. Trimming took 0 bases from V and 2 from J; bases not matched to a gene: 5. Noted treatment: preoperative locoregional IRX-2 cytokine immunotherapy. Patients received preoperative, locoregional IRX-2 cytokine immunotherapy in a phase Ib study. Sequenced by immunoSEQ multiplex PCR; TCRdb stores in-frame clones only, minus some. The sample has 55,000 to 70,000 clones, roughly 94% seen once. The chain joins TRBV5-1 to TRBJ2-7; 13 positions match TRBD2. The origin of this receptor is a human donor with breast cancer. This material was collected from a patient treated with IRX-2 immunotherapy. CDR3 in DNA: TGCGCCAGCAGCTTGGGGCACACTAGCGGGGGGGCCTACGAGCAGTACTTC. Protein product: CASSLGHTSGGAYEQYF.